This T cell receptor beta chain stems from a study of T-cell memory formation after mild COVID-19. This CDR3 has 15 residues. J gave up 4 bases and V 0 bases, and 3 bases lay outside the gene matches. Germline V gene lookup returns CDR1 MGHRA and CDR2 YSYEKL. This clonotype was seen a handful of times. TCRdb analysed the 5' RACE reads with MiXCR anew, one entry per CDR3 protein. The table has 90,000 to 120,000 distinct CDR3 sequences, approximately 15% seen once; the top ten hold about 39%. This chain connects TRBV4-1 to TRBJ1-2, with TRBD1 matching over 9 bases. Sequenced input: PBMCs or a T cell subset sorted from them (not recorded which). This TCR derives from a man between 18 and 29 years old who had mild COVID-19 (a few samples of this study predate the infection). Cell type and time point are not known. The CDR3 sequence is CASSQEQGAFYGYTF. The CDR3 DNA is TGCGCCAGCAGCCAAGAACAGGGGGCTTTCTATGGCTACACCTTC.